This T cell receptor (beta chain) was recovered during a study of cytomegalovirus exposure and HLA in healthy donors. V lost 5 bases and J 4 bases, leaving 9 bases between the germline ends. The length of the CDR3 is 12 residues. CDR1 is LNHDA and CDR2 is SQIVND in the germline V gene (reference sequence). To note about this clone: The antigen remains undetermined.

Study findings and constraints: Sequencing depth roughly uniform across donors was assumed in presence/absence analyses. With DRB1 most and HLA-C fewest, TCR association rates differed between HLA loci in a later analysis. Exclusion as indistinguishable affected some V segments, including TRBV6-2 and TRBV6-3. Confirmation was obtained in vitro that a few CMV-associated chains are specific for CMV antigens.

PCR primers comprised 60 Vbeta and 13 Jbeta primers. Assay: immunoSEQ multiplex PCR; the TCRdb copy retains only in-frame clones and omits some. The table lists about 160,000 clones, approximately 88% of them singletons. The source of this sequence is a man between 25 and 39 years old in good health and CMV-seronegative. The specimen sequenced was PBMCs. V is TRBV19 and J is TRBJ2-7; D possibly corresponds to TRBD1 (6 bases). CDR3 loop: CASSPTGYEQYF. The CDR3 DNA follows: TGTGCCAGTAGTCCAACAGGGTACGAGCAGTACTTC.